This T cell receptor (beta chain) was sequenced in a study of graft-versus-host responses after intestinal transplantation. Study-level findings and limits: The recipient marrow held GvH clones, and some of them showed up first in ileum or blood.

Sequencing was performed with immunoSEQ multiplex PCR; in TCRdb, only in-frame clones are kept and a portion is missing. The sample consists of 10,000 to 15,000 clones, roughly 83% of them appearing once. About this clone: What it binds is not known.

CDR3 size: 15 residues. Germline CDR1 is LNHDA and CDR2 is SQIVND (reference sequence). With 4 bases clipped from V and 7 bases from J, the junction kept 12 bases outside the gene matches. The chain recombines TRBV19 with TRBJ2-7; 8 nucleotides agree with TRBD1. The sequence derives from a human patient who received an intestinal transplant, so some T cells may come from the graft donor. The starting material was PBMCs, obtained approximately 310 days after intestinal transplant. CDR3 residues: CASSSPGTGNWEQYF. The CDR3 DNA is TGTGCCAGTAGTAGTCCCGGGACAGGTAATTGGGAGCAGTACTTC.